The 3 T cell receptor beta chains listed next were all sequenced from one sample in a study of high-grade serous ovarian cancer treatment subgroups. Tumor samples were taken before definitive surgery or chemotherapy. Measured with immunoSEQ multiplex PCR; TCRdb has only the in-frame clones, and not every one. The sample has about 2,500 clones; 75% are singletons. Sequencing input: tumor tissue. The receptors were sampled from a human donor with high-grade serous ovarian cancer.

This clone has a single count. The rearrangement joins TRBV2 to TRBJ2-1; D gene unclear. Germline values: CDR1 SNHLY, CDR2 FYNNEI. CDR3 length equals 15 residues. The V gene lost 2 bases and the J gene lost 5 bases, with 13 bases spanning the gap. In DNA form, the CDR3 reads TGTGCCAGCAGTGAAAGGGCTATCCTGCACAATGAGCAGTTCTTC. Protein: CASSERAILHNEQFF.

This clone was observed once. The CDR3 nucleotides read TGCGCCAGCAGCCAGGCCGGGGCTGAGCAGTTCTTC. Translated: CASSQAGAEQFF. This chain connects TRBV4-1 to TRBJ2-1; D might be TRBD1 or TRBD2, each matching 5 bases. The CDR3 runs to 12 residues. Deletions cut 3 bases from V and 9 bases from J, with 9 bases between. In germline, CDR1 is MGHRA, CDR2 YSYEKL.

A few counts support this clone. The chain is built from TRBV7-6 and TRBJ2-3; 8 bases fit TRBD2. The CDR3 spans 17 residues. CDR1 SGHVS and CDR2 FNYEAQ come from the germline V gene. The V gene end was trimmed by 0 bases and the J gene end by 4 bases; junction bases not matched to a gene: 9. CDR3 in DNA: TGTGCCAGCAGCTTAGCTCCGCCGAGCGGGAGTGCAGATACGCAGTATTTT. This encodes CASSLAPPSGSADTQYF.